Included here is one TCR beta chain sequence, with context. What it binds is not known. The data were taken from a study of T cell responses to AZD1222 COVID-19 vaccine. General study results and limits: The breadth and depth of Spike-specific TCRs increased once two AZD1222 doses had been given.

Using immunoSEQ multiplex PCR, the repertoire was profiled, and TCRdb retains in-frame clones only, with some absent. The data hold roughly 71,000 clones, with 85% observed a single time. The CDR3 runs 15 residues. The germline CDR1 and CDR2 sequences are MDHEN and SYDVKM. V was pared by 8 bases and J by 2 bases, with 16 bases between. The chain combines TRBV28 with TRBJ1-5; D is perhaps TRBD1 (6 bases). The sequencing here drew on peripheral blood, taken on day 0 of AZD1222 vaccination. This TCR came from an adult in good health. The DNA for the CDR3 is TGTGCCAGCCAACCCAGGGGAGTCGGCAATCAGCCCCAGCATTTT. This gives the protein CASQPRGVGNQPQHF.